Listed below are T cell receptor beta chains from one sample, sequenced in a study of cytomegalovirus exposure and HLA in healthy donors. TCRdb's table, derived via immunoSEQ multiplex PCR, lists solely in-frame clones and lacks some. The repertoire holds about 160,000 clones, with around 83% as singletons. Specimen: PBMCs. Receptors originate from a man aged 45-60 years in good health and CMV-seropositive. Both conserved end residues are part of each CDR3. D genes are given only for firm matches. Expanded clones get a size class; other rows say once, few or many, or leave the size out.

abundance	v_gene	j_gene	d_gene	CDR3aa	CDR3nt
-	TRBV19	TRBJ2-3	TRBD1	CASRRDRGTDTQYF	TGTGCCAGTAGAAGGGACAGGGGCACAGATACGCAGTATTTT
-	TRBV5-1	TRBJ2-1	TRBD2	CASSLVGGRAGYNEQFF	TGCGCCAGCAGCTTGGTTGGCGGGAGGGCGGGATACAATGAGCAGTTCTTC
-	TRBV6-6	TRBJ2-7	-	CASSSLSGDEQYF	TGTGCCAGCAGTTCATTATCAGGGGACGAGCAGTACTTC
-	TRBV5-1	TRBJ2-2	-	CASSLLAGPVVSGELFF	TGCGCCAGCAGCTTGCTGGCAGGGCCCGTAGTAAGTGGGGAGCTGTTTTTT
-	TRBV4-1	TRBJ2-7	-	CASSQNVRGNEQYF	TGCGCCAGCAGCCAAAACGTCCGGGGGAACGAGCAGTACTTC
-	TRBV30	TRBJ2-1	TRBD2	CAWTPTSGPYNEQFF	TGTGCCTGGACTCCGACTAGCGGACCCTACAATGAGCAGTTCTTC
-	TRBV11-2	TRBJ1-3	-	CASSLTLSGNTIYF	TGTGCCAGCAGCCTAACCCTGTCTGGAAACACCATATATTTT
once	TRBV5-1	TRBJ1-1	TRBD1	CASSWGQGGDNTEAFF	TGCGCCAGCAGCTGGGGACAGGGAGGGGACAACACTGAAGCTTTCTTT
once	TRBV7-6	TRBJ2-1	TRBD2	CASSLRAGVSSYNEQFF	TGTGCCAGCAGCTTAAGGGCGGGGGTAAGCTCCTACAATGAGCAGTTCTTC
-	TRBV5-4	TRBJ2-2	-	CASSGSWGVNTGELFF	TGTGCCAGCAGCGGGAGTTGGGGGGTGAACACCGGGGAGCTGTTTTTT
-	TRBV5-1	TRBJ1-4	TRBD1	CASSPGQGNEKLFF	TGCGCCAGCAGCCCGGGACAGGGTAATGAAAAACTGTTTTTT
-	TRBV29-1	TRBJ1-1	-	CSVEGQANTEAFF	TGCAGCGTTGAAGGGCAGGCGAACACTGAAGCTTTCTTT
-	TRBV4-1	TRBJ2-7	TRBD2	CASSQVRTSAAGEQYF	TGCGCCAGCAGCCAAGTGAGGACTAGCGCGGCAGGCGAGCAGTACTTC
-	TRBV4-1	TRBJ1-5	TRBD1	CASSPTTGTQPQHF	TGCGCCAGCAGCCCAACGACAGGGACTCAGCCCCAGCATTTT
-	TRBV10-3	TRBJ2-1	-	CAISESSGTSNEQFF	TGTGCCATCAGTGAGTCGTCGGGGACTTCCAATGAGCAGTTCTTC
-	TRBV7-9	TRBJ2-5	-	CASSRQETQYF	TGTGCCAGCAGTCGCCAAGAGACCCAGTACTTC
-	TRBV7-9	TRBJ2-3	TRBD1	CAIPKGASTDTQYF	TGTGCCATCCCGAAGGGGGCGAGCACAGATACGCAGTATTTT
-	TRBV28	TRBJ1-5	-	CASSPQGKGGNQPQHF	TGTGCCAGCAGTCCCCAGGGCAAGGGGGGCAATCAGCCCCAGCATTTT
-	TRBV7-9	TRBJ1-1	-	CASSFGEITEAFF	TGTGCCAGCAGCTTTGGGGAGATCACTGAAGCTTTCTTT
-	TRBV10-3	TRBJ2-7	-	CAISEAGYEQYF	TGTGCCATCAGTGAGGCGGGGTACGAGCAGTACTTC
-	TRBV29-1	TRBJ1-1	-	CSVVGGLNTEAFF	TGCAGCGTTGTAGGGGGTCTGAACACTGAAGCTTTCTTT
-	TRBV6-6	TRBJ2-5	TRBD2	CASMGTSGITETQYF	TGTGCCAGCATGGGGACTAGCGGGATCACAGAGACCCAGTACTTC
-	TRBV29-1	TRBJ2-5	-	CSVLRTAQETQYF	TGCAGCGTCCTCAGGACAGCTCAAGAGACCCAGTACTTC
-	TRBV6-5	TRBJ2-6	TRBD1	CASRLGGAGANVLTF	TGTGCCAGCAGACTAGGGGGCGCTGGGGCCAACGTCCTGACTTTC